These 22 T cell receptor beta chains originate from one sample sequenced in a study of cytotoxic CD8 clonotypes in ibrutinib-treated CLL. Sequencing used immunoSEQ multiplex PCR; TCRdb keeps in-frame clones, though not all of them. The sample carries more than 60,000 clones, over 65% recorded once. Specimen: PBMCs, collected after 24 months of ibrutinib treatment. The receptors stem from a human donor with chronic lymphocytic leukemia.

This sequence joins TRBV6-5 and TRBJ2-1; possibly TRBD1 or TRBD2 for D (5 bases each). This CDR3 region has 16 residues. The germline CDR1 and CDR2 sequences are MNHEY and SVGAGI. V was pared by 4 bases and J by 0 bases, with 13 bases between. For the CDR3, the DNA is TGTGCCAGCAGTTCCCCTGGGGGTCGCTCCTACAATGAGCAGTTCTTC. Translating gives CASSSPGGRSYNEQFF.

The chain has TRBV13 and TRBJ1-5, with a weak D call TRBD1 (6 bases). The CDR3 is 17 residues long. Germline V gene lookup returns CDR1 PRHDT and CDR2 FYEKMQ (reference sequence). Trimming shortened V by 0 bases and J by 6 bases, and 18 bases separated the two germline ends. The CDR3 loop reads CASSLGYGRQGSQPQHF. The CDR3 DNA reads TGTGCCAGCAGCTTAGGCTATGGCAGGCAGGGGAGTCAGCCCCAGCATTTT.

The CDR3 region is CASSTGRHGYTF. CDR3 nucleotides: TGTGCCAGTAGTACAGGGAGGCATGGCTACACCTTC. The rearrangement joins TRBV19 to TRBJ1-2; possible D gene TRBD1, 5 bases. CDR1 and CDR2 from the germline V gene are LNHDA and SQIVND (reference sequence). The CDR3 spans 12 residues. V gave up 4 bases and J gave up 6 bases, with 9 bases separating them.

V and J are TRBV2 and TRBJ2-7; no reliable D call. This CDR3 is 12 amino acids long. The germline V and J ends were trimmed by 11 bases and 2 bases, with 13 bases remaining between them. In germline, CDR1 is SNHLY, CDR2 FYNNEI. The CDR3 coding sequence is TGTGCCGTAAGTAGCCTGCCCTACGAGCAGTACTTC. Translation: CAVSSLPYEQYF.

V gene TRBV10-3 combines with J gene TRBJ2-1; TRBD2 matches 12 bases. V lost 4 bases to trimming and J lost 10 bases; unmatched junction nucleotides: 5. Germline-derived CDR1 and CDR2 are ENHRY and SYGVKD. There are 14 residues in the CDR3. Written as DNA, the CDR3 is TGTGCCATCAGTGGACTAGCGGGAGTGGGAGAGCAGTTCTTC. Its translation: CAISGLAGVGEQFF.

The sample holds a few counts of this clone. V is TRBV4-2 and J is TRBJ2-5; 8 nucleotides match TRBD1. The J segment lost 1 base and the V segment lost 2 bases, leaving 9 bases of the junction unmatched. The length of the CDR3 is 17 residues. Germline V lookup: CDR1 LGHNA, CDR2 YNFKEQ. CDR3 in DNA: TGTGCCAGCAGCCAACTCTCCGGGACAGGACCCCAAGAGACCCAGTACTTC. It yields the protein CASSQLSGTGPQETQYF.

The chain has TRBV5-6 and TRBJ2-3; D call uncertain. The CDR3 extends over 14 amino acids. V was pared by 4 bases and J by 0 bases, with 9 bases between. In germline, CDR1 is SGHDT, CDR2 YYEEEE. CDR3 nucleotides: TGTGCCAGCAGCGGGGTAGAAAGCACAGATACGCAGTATTTT. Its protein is CASSGVESTDTQYF.

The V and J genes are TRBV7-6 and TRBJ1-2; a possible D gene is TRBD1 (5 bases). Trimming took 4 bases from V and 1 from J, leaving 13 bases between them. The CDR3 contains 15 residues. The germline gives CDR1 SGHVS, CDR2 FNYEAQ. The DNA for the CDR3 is TGTGCCAGCAGCTCGCATGGGACGGGTAACTATGGCTACACCTTC. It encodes CASSSHGTGNYGYTF.

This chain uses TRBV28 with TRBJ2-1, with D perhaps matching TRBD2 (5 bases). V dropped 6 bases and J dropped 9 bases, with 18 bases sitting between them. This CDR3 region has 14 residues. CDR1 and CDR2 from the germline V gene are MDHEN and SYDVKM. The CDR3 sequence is CASSRSGSGLEQFF. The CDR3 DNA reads TGTGCCAGCAGCAGAAGCGGATCCGGGCTTGAGCAGTTCTTC.

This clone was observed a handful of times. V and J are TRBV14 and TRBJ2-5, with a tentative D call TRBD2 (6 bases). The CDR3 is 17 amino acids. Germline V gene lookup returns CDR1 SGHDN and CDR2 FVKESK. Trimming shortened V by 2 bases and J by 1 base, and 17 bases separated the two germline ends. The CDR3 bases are TGTGCCAGCAGCCAACAGCACTCTAGCGTCGGCCAAGAGACCCAGTACTTC. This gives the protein CASSQQHSSVGQETQYF.

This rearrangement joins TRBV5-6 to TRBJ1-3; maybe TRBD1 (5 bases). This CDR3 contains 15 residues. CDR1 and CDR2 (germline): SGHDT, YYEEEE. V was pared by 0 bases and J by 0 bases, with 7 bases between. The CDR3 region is CASSLGGFSGNTIYF. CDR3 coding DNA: TGTGCCAGCAGCTTGGGGGGGTTCTCTGGAAACACCATATATTTT.

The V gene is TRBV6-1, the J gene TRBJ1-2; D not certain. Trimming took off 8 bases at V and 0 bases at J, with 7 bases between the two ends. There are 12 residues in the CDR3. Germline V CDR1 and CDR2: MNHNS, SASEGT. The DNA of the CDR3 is TGTGCCAGCGGGAATTCTAACTATGGCTACACCTTC. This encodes CASGNSNYGYTF.

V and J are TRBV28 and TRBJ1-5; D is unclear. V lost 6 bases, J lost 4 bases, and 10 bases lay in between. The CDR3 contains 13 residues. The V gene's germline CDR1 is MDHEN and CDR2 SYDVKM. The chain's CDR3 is CASRSLGNQPQHF. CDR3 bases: TGTGCCAGCAGGTCACTTGGAAATCAGCCCCAGCATTTT.

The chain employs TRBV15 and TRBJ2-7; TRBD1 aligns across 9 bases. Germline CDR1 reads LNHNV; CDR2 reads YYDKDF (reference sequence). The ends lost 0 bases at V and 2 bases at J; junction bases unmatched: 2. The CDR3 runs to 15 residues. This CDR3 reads CATSRDTGGPYEQYF. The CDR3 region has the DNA TGTGCCACCAGCAGAGATACAGGGGGCCCCTACGAGCAGTACTTC.

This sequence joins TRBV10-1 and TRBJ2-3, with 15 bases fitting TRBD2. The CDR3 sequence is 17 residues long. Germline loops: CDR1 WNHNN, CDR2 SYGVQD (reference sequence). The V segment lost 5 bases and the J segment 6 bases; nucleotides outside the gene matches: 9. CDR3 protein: CASSKAGLAGGSDTQYF. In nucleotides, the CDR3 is TGCGCCAGCAGTAAAGCGGGACTAGCGGGAGGTTCGGATACGCAGTATTTT.

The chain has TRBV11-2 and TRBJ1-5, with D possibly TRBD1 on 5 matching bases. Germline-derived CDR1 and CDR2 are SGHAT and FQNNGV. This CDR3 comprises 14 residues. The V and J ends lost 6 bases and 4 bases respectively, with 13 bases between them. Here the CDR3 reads CASRPGGGNQPQHF. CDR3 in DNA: TGTGCCAGCAGACCCGGCGGGGGGAATCAGCCCCAGCATTTT.

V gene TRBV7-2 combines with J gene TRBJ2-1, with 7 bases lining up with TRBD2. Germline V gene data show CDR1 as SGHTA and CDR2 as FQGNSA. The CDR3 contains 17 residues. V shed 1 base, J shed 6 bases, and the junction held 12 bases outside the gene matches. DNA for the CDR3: TGTGCCAGCAGCTTAGTTGGAGGGAGGGCCTCGGGCAATGAGCAGTTCTTC. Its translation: CASSLVGGRASGNEQFF.

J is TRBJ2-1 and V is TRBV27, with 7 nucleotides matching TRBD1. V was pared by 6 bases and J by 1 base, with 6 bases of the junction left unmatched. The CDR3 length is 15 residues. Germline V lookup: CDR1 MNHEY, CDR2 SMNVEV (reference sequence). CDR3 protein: CASSIGTASYNEQFF. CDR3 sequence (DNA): TGTGCCAGCAGCATAGGGACAGCATCCTACAATGAGCAGTTCTTC.

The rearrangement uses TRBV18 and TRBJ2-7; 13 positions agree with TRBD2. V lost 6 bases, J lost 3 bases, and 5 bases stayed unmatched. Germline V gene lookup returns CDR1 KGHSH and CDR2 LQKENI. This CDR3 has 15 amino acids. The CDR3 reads CASSPGTSGDYEQYF. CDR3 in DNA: TGTGCCAGCTCCCCCGGGACTAGCGGGGACTACGAGCAGTACTTC.

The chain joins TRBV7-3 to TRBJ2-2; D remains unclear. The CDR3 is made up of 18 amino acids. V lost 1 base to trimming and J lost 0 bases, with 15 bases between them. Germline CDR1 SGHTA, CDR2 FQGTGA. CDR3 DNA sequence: TGTGCCAGCAGCTTAAGGTCGGGTGGGGTGGCGAACACCGGGGAGCTGTTTTTT. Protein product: CASSLRSGGVANTGELFF.

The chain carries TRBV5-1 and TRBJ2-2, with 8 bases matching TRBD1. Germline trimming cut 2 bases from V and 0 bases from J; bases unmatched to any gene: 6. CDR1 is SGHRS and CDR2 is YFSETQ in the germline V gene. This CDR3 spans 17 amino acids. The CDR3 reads CASSLPQGAANTGELFF. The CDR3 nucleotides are TGCGCCAGCAGCTTACCTCAGGGGGCCGCGAACACCGGGGAGCTGTTTTTT.

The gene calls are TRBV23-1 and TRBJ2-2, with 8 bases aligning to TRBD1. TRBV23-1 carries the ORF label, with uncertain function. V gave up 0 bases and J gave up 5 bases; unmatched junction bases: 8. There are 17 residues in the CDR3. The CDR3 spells CASSQSAQGAGTGELFF. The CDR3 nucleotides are TGCGCCAGCAGTCAATCGGCGCAGGGGGCGGGTACCGGGGAGCTGTTTTTT.